The entry below describes one T cell receptor (beta chain). This entry is derived from a study of cytomegalovirus exposure and HLA in healthy donors. Researchers ran the PCR with 60 Vbeta and 13 Jbeta primers. TCRdb's table, derived via immunoSEQ multiplex PCR, lists solely in-frame clones and lacks some. Found here are roughly 180,000 clones, 84% of them singletons; the top ten hold 0.26%. The sample consisted of PBMCs. The receptor comes from a boy under 18 in good health and CMV-seronegative.

CDR3 DNA sequence: TGTGCCAGCAGCCTGATCCGGGACAGTTCATACGAGCAGTACTTC. Translation: CASSLIRDSSYEQYF. The chain employs TRBV14 and TRBJ2-7, with 7 bases identical to TRBD1. This CDR3 contains 15 residues. Unmatched junction bases numbered 10, after V lost 4 bases and J lost 4 bases. Germline loops: CDR1 SGHDN, CDR2 FVKESK.